The clone carrying this TCR beta chain occurred many times. V was pared by 0 bases and J by 7 bases, with 7 bases between. Germline lookup yields CDR1 LGHNA and CDR2 YSLEER. The CDR3 runs to 14 residues. Unique molecular identifiers were incorporated when the TCRbeta library was constructed. TCRdb redid the calling of the PCR reads with MiXCR, one entry per CDR3 protein. Here the sample spans over 400,000 distinct CDR3 sequences, under 15% being singletons. These data belong to a study of T-cell reconstitution after alpha-beta-depleted transplantation in children. This chain connects TRBV4-3 to TRBJ1-6, with D unresolved. The sequence was obtained from a human donor who donated a stem cell graft to a child with combined immunodeficiency. The sequencing used PBMCs from the stem cell graft donor, collected from the stem cell graft. The CDR3 DNA reads TGCGCCAGCAGCCAAGATCGAACCAATTCACCCCTCCACTTT. It translates to CASSQDRTNSPLHF.